This T cell receptor beta chain was sequenced during a study of T cells in Graves' hyperthyroidism and ophthalmopathy. Study outcomes and limitations: Blood held most thyroid clonotypes expanded above 0.001 frequency. Using 13 V-J features, a model discriminated ophthalmopathy from stable hyperthyroidism. Before onset, by a median of approximately 6.8 months, the model predicted ophthalmopathy.

RNA transcripts yielded amplified TCR beta CDR3 regions. The HTBI primer set was used in a first-round RT-PCR of the TCR CDR3. From the multiplex PCR reads, TCRdb called clonotypes with MiXCR, one entry per CDR3 protein. The repertoire holds about 250,000 distinct CDR3 sequences, with 24% as singletons. In this sample, this clonotype turned up many times. Its antigen is unknown. The study included ophthalmopathy patients with Clinical Activity Score at least 3, NOSPECS grade at least 4 and duration under 3 months. The V end was cut by 0 bases, the J end by 1 base, with 7 bases between. This CDR3 has 14 residues. The V gene's germline CDR1 is MNHEY and CDR2 SMNVEV (reference sequence).

Sequenced sample: blood. The sequence derives from a woman aged 40-49 years with Graves' ophthalmopathy. The chain joins TRBV27 to TRBJ2-7; D is possibly TRBD1 (6 bases). This chain's CDR3 is CASSLSGASYEQYF. The DNA for the CDR3 is TGTGCCAGCAGTTTATCGGGGGCATCCTACGAGCAGTACTTC.